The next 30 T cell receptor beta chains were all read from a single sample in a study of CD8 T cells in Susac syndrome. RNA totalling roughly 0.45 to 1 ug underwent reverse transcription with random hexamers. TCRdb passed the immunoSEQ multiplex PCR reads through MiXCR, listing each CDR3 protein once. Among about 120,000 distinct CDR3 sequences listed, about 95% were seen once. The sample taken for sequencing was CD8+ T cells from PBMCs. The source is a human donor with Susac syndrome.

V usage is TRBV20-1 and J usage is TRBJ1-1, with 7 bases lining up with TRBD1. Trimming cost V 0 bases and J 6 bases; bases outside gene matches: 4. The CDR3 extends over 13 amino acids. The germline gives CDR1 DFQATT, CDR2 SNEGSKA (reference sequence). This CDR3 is CSARDDRVAEAFF. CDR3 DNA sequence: TGCAGTGCTAGAGATGACAGGGTCGCTGAAGCTTTCTTT.

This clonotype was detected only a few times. Here the CDR3 DNA reads TGTGCCAGCAGTTACAGGGACATTTATCAGCCCCAGCATTTT. Protein sequence: CASSYRDIYQPQHF. The chain couples TRBV6-5 to TRBJ1-5; D may be TRBD1 (6 bases). This CDR3 has 14 amino acids. Germline V gene data show CDR1 as MNHEY and CDR2 as SVGAGI. V was shortened by 2 bases and J by 5 bases, with 10 bases between the two germline ends.

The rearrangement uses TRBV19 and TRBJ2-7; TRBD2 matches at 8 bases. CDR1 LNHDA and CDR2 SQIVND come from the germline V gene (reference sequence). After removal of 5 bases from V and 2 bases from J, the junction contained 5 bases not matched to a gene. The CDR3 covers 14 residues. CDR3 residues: CASSSAAGAYEQYF. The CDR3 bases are TGTGCCAGTAGTTCAGCAGCGGGGGCCTACGAGCAGTACTTC.

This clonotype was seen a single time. The CDR3 DNA follows: TGCGCCAGCAGCCAAGATGTCCAATGGTACAATGAGCAGTTCTTC. This sequence encodes CASSQDVQWYNEQFF. The chain recombines TRBV4-3 with TRBJ2-1, with no clear D. The CDR3 length is 15 residues. Germline V gene sequence: CDR1 LGHNA, CDR2 YSLEER. Trimming cost V 0 bases and J 4 bases, with 10 bases left between them.

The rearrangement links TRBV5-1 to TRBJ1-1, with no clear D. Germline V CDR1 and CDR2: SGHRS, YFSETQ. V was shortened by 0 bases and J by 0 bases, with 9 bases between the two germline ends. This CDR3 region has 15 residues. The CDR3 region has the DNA TGCGCCAGCAGCTTGGACGGCAGAATGAACACTGAAGCTTTCTTT. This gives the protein CASSLDGRMNTEAFF.

CDR3 nucleotide sequence: TGCGCCAGCAGCCAAACGGGAGGCCTCTACGAGCAGTACTTC. It encodes CASSQTGGLYEQYF. The V gene is TRBV4-3, the J gene TRBJ2-7, with TRBD2 identical over 7 bases. Germline CDR1 is LGHNA and CDR2 is YSLEER. After removal of 2 bases from V and 3 bases from J, the junction contained 4 bases not matched to a gene. The CDR3 has 14 amino acids.

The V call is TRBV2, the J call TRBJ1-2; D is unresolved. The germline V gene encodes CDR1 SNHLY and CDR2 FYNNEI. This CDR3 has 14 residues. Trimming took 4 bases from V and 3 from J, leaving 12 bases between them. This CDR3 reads CASSGGVWYYGYTF. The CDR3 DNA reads TGTGCCAGCAGTGGAGGAGTGTGGTACTATGGCTACACCTTC.

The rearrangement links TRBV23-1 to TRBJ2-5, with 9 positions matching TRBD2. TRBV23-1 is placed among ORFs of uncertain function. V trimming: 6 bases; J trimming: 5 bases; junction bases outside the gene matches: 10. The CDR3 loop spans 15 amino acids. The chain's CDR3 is CASRLLSGRMETQYF. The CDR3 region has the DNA TGCGCCAGCAGGCTTCTCAGCGGGAGGATGGAGACCCAGTACTTC.

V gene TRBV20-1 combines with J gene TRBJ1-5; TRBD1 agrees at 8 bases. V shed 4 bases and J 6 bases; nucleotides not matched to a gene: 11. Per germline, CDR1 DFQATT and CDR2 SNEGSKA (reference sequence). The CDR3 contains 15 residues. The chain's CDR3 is CSANPDRGGSQPQHF. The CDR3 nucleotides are TGCAGTGCTAACCCCGACAGGGGAGGTAGTCAGCCCCAGCATTTT.

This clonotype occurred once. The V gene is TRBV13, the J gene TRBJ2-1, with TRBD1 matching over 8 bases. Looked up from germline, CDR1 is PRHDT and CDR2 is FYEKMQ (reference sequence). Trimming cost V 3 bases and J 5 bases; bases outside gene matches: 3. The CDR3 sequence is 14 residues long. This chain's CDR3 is CASSFSTGDNEQFF. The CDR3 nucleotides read TGTGCCAGCAGCTTTTCGACAGGGGACAATGAGCAGTTCTTC.

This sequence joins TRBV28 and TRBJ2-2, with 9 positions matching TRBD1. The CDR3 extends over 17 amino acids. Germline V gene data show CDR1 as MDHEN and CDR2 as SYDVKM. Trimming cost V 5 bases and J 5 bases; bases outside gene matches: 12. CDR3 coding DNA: TGTGCCAGCAGTCCGCGGACAGGGGCTAAACTAACCGGGGAGCTGTTTTTT. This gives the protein CASSPRTGAKLTGELFF.

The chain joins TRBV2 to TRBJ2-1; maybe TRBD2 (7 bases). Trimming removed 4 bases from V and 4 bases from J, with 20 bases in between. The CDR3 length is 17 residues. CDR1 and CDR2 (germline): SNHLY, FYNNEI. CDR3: CASSGSLAGASYNEQFF. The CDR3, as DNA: TGTGCCAGCAGTGGGAGTCTCGCGGGGGCGTCTTACAATGAGCAGTTCTTC.

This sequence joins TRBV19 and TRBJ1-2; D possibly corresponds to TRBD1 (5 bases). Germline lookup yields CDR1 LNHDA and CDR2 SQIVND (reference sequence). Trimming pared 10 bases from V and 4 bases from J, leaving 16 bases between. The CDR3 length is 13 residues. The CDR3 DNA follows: TGTGCCACTAGCCAGGGTTATAGCTATGGCTACACCTTC. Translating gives CATSQGYSYGYTF.

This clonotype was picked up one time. The CDR3 region has the DNA TGTGCCAGCAGTCCCTCGGGACAGGGGGCTGATACGCAGTATTTT. This translates into CASSPSGQGADTQYF. This sequence joins TRBV6-5 and TRBJ2-3, with 12 bases fitting TRBD1. CDR3 length: 15 amino acids. Germline lookup yields CDR1 MNHEY and CDR2 SVGAGI. J lost 6 bases, V lost 5 bases, and 6 bases had no gene match.

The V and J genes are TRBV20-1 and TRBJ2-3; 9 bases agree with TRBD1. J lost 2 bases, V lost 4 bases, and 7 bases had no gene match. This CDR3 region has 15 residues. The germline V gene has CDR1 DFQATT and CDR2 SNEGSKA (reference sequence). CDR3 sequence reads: CSATTGGFDTDTQYF. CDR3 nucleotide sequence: TGCAGTGCTACGACAGGGGGATTTGACACAGATACGCAGTATTTT.

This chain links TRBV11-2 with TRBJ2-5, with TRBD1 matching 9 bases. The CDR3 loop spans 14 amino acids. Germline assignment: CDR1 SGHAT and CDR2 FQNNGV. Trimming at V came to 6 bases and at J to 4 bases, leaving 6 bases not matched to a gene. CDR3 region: CASRGQGTLETQYF. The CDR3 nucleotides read TGTGCCAGCAGGGGACAGGGTACCCTAGAGACCCAGTACTTC.

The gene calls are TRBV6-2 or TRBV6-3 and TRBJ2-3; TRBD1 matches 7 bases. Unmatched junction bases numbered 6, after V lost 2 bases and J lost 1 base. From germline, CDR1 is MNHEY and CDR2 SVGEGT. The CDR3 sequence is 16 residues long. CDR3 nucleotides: TGTGCCAGCAGTTACGTGAAGGGGGCCGGCACAGATACGCAGTATTTT. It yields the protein CASSYVKGAGTDTQYF.

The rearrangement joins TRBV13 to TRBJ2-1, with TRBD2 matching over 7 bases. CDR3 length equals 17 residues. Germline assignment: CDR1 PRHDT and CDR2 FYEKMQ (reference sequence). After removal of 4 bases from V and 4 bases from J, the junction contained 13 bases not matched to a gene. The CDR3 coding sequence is TGTGCCAGCAGCTCCCTGGCCCTAGCGGCGCAATACAATGAGCAGTTCTTC. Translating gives CASSSLALAAQYNEQFF.

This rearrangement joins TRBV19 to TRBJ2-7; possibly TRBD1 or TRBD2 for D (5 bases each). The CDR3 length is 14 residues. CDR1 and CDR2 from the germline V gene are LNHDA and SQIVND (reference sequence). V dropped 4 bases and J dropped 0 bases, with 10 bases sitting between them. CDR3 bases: TGTGCCAGTAGTAACCGGGACGGCTCCTACGAGCAGTACTTC. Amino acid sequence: CASSNRDGSYEQYF. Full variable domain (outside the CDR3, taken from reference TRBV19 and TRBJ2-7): DGGITQSPKYLFRKEGQNVTLSCEQNLNHDAMYWYRQDPGQGLRLIYYSQIVNDFQKGDIAEGYSVSREKKESFPLTVTSAQKNPTAFYLCASSNRDGSYEQYFGPGTRLTVT.

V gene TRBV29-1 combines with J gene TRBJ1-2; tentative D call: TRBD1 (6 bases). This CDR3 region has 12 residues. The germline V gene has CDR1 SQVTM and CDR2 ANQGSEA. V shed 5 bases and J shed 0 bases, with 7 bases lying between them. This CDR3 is CSVRGANYGYTF. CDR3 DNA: TGCAGCGTTAGGGGGGCTAACTATGGCTACACCTTC.

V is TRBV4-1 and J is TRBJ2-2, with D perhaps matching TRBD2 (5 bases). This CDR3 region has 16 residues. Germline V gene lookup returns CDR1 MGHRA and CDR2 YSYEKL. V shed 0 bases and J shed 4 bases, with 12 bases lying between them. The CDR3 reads CASSQEVGGLTGELFF. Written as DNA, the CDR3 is TGCGCCAGCAGCCAAGAGGTCGGCGGGCTCACCGGGGAGCTGTTTTTT.

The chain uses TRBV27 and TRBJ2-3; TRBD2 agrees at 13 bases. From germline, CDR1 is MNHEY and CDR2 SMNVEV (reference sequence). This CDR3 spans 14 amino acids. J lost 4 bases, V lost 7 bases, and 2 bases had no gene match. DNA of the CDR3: TGTGCCAGCAAACTAGCGGGAGGGGCAGATACGCAGTATTTT. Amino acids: CASKLAGGADTQYF.

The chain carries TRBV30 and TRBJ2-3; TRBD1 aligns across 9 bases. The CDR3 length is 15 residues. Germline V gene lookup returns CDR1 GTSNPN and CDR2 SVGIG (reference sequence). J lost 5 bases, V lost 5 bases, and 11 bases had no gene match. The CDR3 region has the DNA TGTGCCTGGGTACCGGGACAGGGACTTATAGATACGCAGTATTTT. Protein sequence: CAWVPGQGLIDTQYF.

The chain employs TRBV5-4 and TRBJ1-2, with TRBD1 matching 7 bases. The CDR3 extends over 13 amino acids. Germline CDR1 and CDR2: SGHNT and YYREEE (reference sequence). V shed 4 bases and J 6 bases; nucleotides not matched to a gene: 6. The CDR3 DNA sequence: TGTGCCAGCAGCACGGACAGGAGGAATGGCTACACCTTC. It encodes CASSTDRRNGYTF. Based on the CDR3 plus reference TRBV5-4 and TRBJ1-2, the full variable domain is ETGVTQSPTHLIKTRGQQVTLRCSSQSGHNTVSWYQQALGQGPQFIFQYYREEENGRGNFPPRFSGLQFPNYSSELNVNALELDDSALYLCASSTDRRNGYTFGSGTRLTVV.

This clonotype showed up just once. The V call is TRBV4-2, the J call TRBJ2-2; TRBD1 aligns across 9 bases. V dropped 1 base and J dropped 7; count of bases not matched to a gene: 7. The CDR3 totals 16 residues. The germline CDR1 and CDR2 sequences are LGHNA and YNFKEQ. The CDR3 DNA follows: TGTGCCAGCAGCCAAGTCCCACAGGGGGCGGGCGGGGAGCTGTTTTTT. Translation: CASSQVPQGAGGELFF.

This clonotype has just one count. The chain's CDR3 is CASSYSTQGVNYGYTF. The CDR3 bases are TGTGCCAGCAGTTACTCGACACAGGGGGTAAACTATGGCTACACCTTC. The genes are TRBV6-6 and TRBJ1-2; 8 bases fit TRBD1. This CDR3 comprises 16 residues. The J segment lost 2 bases and the V segment lost 0 bases, leaving 5 bases of the junction unmatched. The germline V gene has CDR1 MNHNY and CDR2 SVGAGI (reference sequence).

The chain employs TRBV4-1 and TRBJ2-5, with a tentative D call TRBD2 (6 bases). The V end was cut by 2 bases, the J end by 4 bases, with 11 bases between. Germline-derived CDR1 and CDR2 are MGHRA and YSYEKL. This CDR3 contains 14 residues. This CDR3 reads CASSQWQGGETQYF. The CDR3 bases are TGCGCCAGCAGCCAATGGCAGGGAGGAGAGACCCAGTACTTC.

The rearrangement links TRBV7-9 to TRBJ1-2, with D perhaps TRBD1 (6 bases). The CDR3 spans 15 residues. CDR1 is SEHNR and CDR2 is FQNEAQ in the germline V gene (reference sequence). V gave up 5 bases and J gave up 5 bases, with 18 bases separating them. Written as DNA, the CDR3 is TGTGCCAGCAGCCCCCAACCCGGGACACTTTATGGCTACACCTTC. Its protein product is CASSPQPGTLYGYTF.

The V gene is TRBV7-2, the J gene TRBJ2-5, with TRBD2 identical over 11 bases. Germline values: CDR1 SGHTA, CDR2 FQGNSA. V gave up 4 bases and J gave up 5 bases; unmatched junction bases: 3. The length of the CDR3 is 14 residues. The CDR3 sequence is CASSYLAGGETQYF. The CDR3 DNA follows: TGTGCCAGCAGCTACTTAGCGGGAGGGGAGACCCAGTACTTC.

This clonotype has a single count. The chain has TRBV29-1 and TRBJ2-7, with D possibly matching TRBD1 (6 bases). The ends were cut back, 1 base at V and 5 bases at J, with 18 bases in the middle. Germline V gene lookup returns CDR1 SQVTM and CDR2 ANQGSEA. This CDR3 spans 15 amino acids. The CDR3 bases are TGCAGCGTTGAAGTGCCAGACAGGTTCGGGCACGAGCAGTACTTC. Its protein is CSVEVPDRFGHEQYF.